The clone carrying this T cell receptor (beta chain) was observed once. Its specificity is not known. The assay was immunoSEQ multiplex PCR, and TCRdb's table has in-frame clones only and misses some. The repertoire has around 120,000 clones, more than 85% of them found once; the top ten carry around a tenth. These data are taken from a study of T cell responses to AZD1222 COVID-19 vaccine. As for the study in general: Second doses were pooled across both intervals (about 4 or about 12 weeks).

This CDR3 comprises 15 residues. Germline V gene lookup returns CDR1 MNHNS and CDR2 SASEGT. V lost 1 base and J lost 3, with 13 bases in between. Findings and limits, study-wide: Repertoire samples came only from after the peak T cell response.

The material was peripheral blood, obtained on day 0 of AZD1222 vaccination. This receptor was identified in an adult in good health. The gene calls are TRBV6-1 and TRBJ2-7; D is perhaps TRBD1 or TRBD2 (5 bases each). The CDR3 protein is CASSEGRGVGYEQYF. The CDR3 DNA sequence: TGTGCCAGCAGTGAAGGTAGAGGGGTCGGCTACGAGCAGTACTTC.